The table lists the clone carrying this T cell receptor (beta chain) with a few counts. The antigen is unknown. This CDR3 comprises 22 residues. Trimming stripped 2 bases from V and 3 bases from J, with 32 bases between. Looked up from germline, CDR1 is MDHEN and CDR2 is SYDVKM. These data are taken from a study of T cell repertoires in cytomegalovirus infection. Looking at the study overall: It was recently identified HLA-C-restricted and well-studied HLA-B-restricted CMV epitopes that the study used. Overall study results and limits: HLA-C-restricted CMV-specific TCR beta clonotypes were dominant in the ex vivo response.

TCRdb used MiXCR to reprocess the reads, holding one entry per CDR3 protein. Of just under 500,000 distinct CDR3 sequences listed, more than 30% are singletons. The sample in question was cultured PBMCs, obtained from culture after CMV antigen stimulation. This sequence was found in a human donor in good health (CMV status not recorded). Some clones in this sample may be carry-over from other donors' samples. J is TRBJ2-1 and V is TRBV28; D is possibly TRBD2 (7 bases). The CDR3: CASSLPAFQGSKRAGFYNEQFF. The CDR3, as DNA: TGTGCCAGCAGTTTACCCGCCTTCCAGGGGTCGAAGCGAGCGGGATTCTACAATGAGCAGTTCTTC. The full variable domain, with the rest looked up from reference TRBV28 and TRBJ2-1, is DVKVTQSSRYLVKRTGEKVFLECVQDMDHENMFWYRQDPGLGLRLIYFSYDVKMKEKGDIPEGYSVSREKKERFSLILESASTNQTSMYLCASSLPAFQGSKRAGFYNEQFFGPGTRLTVL.